This T cell receptor (beta chain) was captured in a study of beta chain features in type 1 diabetes. Overall study results and limits: More deletions and fewer insertions at VDJ junctions were seen in type 1 diabetes patients.

Germline V CDR1 and CDR2: LGHNA, YSLEER. Trimming took 2 bases from V and 3 from J, leaving 16 bases between them. This CDR3 is 16 amino acids long. Expressed TCRB transcripts got sequenced, as all isolated RNA was reverse transcribed. Using immunoSEQ multiplex PCR, the repertoire was profiled, and TCRdb retains in-frame clones only, with some absent. The data hold fewer than 150,000 clones, with 6.9% observed a single time. Turning to this clone: Its antigen is unknown.

The source material was central memory CD4+ T cells from blood. This chain connects TRBV4-3 to TRBJ2-5, with a tentative D call TRBD2 (5 bases). The receptor was derived from a woman under 40 in good health. The CDR3 bases are TGCGCCAGCAGCCAACAATTCCAGAGGGATGAAGAGACCCAGTACTTC. Amino acid sequence: CASSQQFQRDEETQYF.